The T cell receptor (beta chain) under discussion was sequenced for a study of CD4+ T cells in melanoma. General study points: Diverse differentiation states were reported for melanoma neoantigen-specific CD4+ T cells. A reported correlation linked neoantigen-specific CD4+ T cells to CD8+, macrophage and B cell function.

Data came from immunoSEQ multiplex PCR; TCRdb stores just in-frame clones and leaves some out. The table has 7,500 to 9,500 clones, around two thirds seen once; the top ten hold over 15%. With 5 bases removed from V and 4 bases from J, the gap between germline ends came to 21 bases. The length of the CDR3 is 16 residues. Germline CDR1 reads SEHNR; CDR2 reads FQNEAQ (reference sequence). On this clone: Antigen specificity is unknown.

This chain uses TRBV7-9 with TRBJ2-7, with a tentative D call TRBD1 (6 bases). The source material was cells from a culture (not recorded whether cultured in vitro). The TCR sequence derives from a human donor with melanoma. CDR3 nucleotide sequence: TGTGCCAGCAGCCCGTCAAAAGGGGGTACTGCGTACGAGCAGTACTTC. Translation gives CASSPSKGGTAYEQYF.